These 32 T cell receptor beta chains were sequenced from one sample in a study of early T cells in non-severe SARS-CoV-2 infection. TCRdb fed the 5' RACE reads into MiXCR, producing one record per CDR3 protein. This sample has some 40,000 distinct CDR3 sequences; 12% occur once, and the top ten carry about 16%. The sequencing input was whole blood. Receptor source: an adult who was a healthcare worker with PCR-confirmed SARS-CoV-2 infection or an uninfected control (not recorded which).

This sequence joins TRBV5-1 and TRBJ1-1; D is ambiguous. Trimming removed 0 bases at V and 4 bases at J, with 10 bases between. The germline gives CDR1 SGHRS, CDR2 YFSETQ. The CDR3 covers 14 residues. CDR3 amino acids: CASSLGVSATEAFF. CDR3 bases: TGCGCCAGCAGCTTGGGGGTCAGTGCCACTGAAGCTTTCTTT.

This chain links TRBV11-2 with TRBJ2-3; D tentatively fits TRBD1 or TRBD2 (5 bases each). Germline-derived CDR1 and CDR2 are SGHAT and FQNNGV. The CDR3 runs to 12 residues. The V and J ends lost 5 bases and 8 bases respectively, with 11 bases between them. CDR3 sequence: CASSHRGGTQYF. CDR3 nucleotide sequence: TGTGCCAGCAGCCACCGTGGGGGTACGCAGTATTTT.

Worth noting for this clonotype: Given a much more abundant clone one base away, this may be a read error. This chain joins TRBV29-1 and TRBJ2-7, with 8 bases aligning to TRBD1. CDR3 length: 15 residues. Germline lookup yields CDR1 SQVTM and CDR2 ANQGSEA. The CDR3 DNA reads TGCAGCGTTGAAGACTCAGTACAGGGGGGATACGAGCGGTACTTC. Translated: CSVEDSVQGGYERYF.

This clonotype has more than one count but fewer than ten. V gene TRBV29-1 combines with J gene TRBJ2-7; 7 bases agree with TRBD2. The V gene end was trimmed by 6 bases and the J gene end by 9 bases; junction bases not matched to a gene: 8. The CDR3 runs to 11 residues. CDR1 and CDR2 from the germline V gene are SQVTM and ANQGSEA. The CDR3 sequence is CSVVTSEAQYF. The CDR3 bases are TGCAGCGTGGTTACTAGCGAAGCGCAGTACTTC.

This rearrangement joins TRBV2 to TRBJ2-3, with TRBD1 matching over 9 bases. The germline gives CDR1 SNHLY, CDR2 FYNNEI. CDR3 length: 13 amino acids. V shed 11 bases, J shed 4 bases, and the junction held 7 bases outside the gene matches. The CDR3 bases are TGTGCCCGCCGGGACAGGGAGGCAGATACGCAGTATTTT. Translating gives CARRDREADTQYF.

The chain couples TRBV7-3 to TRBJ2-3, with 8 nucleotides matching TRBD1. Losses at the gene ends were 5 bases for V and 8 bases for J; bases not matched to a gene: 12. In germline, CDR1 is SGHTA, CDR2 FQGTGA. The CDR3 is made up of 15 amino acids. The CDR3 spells CASSATTGGVVTQYF. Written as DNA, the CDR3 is TGTGCCAGCAGCGCAACTACAGGGGGTGTAGTTACGCAGTATTTT.

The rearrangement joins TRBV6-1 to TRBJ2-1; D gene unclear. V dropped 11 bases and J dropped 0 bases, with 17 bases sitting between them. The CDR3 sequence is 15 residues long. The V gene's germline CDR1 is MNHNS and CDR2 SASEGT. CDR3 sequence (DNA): TGTGCCGCCCCCCCAGGCCTTAGCTCCTACAATGAGCAGTTCTTC. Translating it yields CAAPPGLSSYNEQFF.

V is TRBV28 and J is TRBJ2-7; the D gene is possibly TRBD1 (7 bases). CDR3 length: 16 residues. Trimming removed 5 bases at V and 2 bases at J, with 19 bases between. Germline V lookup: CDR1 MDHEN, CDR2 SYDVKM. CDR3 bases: TGTGCCAGCAGTCCAATCCCAGGGGGAGGAACCTACGAGCAGTACTTC. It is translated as CASSPIPGGGTYEQYF.

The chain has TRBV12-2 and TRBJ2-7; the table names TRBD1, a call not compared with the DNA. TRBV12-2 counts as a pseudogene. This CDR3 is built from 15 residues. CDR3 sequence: CASRSTGGESYEQYF. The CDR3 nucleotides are TGTGCAAGTCGCTCCACTGGGGGGGAATCCTACGAGCAGTACTTC.

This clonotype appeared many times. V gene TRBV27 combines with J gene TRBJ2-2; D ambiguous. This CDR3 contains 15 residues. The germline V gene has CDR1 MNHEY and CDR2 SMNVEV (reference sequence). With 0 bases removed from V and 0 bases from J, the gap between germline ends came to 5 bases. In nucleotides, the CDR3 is TGTGCCAGCAGTTTATCGATGGCGAACACCGGGGAGCTGTTTTTT. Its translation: CASSLSMANTGELFF.

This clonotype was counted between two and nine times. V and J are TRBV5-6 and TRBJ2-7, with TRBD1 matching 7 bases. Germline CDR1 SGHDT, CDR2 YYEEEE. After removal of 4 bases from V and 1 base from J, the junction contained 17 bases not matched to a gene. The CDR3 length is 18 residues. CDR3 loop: CASSRPPGTVSGSYEQYF. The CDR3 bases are TGTGCCAGCAGCCGACCCCCCGGGACAGTCTCGGGGTCCTACGAGCAGTACTTC.

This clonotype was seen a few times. The CDR3 spells CASSYSISRPPPYNEQFF. The DNA of the CDR3 is TGTGCCAGCAGTTACTCCATTTCTCGTCCACCTCCCTACAATGAGCAGTTCTTC. The chain joins TRBV6-6 to TRBJ2-1; D not certain. The CDR3 contains 18 residues. The germline CDR1 and CDR2 sequences are MNHNY and SVGAGI (reference sequence). Deletions cut 0 bases from V and 2 bases from J, with 17 bases between.

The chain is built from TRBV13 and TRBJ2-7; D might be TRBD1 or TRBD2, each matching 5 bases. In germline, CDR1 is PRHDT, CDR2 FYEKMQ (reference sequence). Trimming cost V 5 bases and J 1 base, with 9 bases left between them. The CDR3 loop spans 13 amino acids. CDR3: CASSTRGSYEQYF. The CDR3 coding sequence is TGTGCCAGCAGCACGAGGGGATCCTACGAGCAGTACTTC. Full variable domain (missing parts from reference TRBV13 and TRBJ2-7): AAGVIQSPRHLIKEKRETATLKCYPIPRHDTVYWYQQGPGQDPQFLISFYEKMQSDKGSIPDRFSAQQFSDYHSELNMSSLELGDSALYFCASSTRGSYEQYFGPGTRLTVT.

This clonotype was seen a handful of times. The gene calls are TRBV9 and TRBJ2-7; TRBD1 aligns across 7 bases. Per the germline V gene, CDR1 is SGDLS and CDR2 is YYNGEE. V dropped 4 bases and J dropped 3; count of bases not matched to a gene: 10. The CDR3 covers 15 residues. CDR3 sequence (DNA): TGTGCCAGCAGCCCCGAGGGGGACAGCCTCTACGAGCAGTACTTC. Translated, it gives CASSPEGDSLYEQYF. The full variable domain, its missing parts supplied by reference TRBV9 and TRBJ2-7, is DSGVTQTPKHLITATGQRVTLRCSPRSGDLSVYWYQQSLDQGLQFLIQYYNGEERAKGNILERFSAQQFPDLHSELNLSSLELGDSALYFCASSPEGDSLYEQYFGPGTRLTVT.

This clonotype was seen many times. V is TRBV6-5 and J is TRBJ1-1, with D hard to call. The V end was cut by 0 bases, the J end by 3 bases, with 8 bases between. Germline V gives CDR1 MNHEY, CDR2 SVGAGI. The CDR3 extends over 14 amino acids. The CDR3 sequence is CASSYSGVHTEAFF. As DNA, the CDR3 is TGTGCCAGCAGTTACTCGGGAGTACACACTGAAGCTTTCTTT.

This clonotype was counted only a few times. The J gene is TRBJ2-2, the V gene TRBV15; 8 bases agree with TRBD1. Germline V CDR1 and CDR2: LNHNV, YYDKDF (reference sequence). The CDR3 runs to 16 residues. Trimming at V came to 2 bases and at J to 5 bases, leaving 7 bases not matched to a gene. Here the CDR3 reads CATSRPDRAETGELFF. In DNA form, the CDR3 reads TGTGCCACCAGCAGACCGGACAGGGCGGAAACCGGGGAGCTGTTTTTT.

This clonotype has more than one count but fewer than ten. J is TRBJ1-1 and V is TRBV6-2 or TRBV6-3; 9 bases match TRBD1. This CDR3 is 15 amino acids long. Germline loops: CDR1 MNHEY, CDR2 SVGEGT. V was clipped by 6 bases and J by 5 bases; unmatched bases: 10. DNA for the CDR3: TGTGCCAGCAGACCGGGGACAGGGAGTCGGACTGAAGCTTTCTTT. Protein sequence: CASRPGTGSRTEAFF.

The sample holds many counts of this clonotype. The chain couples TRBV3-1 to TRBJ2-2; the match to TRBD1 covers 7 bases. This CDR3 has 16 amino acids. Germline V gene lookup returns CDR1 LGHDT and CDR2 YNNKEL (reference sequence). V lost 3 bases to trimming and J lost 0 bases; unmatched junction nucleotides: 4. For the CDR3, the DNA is TGTGCCAGCAGCCACCGACAGGGCTCGAACACCGGGGAGCTGTTTTTT. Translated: CASSHRQGSNTGELFF.

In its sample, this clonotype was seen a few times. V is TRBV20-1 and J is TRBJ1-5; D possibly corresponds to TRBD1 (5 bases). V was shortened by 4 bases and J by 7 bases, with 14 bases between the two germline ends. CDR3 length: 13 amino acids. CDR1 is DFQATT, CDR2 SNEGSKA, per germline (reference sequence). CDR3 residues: CSATPGRGQPQHF. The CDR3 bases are TGCAGTGCTACTCCGGGACGGGGCCAGCCCCAGCATTTT.

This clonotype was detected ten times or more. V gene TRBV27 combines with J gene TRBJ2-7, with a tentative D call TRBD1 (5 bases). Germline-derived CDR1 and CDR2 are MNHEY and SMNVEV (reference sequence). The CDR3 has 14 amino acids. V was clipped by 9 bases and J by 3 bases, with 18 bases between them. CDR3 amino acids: CASSTVQTGYEQYF. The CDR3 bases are TGTGCCAGTTCGACAGTCCAGACGGGCTACGAGCAGTACTTC.

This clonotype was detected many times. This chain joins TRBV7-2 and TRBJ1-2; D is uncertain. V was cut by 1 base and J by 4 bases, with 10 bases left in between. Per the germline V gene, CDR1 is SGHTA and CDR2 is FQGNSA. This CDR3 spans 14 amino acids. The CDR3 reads CASSLGWGVYGYTF. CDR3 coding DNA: TGTGCCAGCAGCTTAGGTTGGGGAGTCTATGGCTACACCTTC. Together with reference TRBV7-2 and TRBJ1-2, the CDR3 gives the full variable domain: GAGVSQSPSNKVTEKGKDVELRCDPISGHTALYWYRQSLGQGLEFLIYFQGNSAPDKSGLPSDRFSAERTGGSVSTLTIQRTQQEDSAVYLCASSLGWGVYGYTFGSGTRLTVV.

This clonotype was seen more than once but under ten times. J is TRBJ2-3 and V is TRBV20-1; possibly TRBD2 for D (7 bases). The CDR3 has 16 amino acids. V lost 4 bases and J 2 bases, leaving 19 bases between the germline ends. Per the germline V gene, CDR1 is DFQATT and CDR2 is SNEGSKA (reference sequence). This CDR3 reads CSATRELAGATDTQYF. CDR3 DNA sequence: TGCAGTGCTACCCGCGAACTGGCGGGGGCCACAGATACGCAGTATTTT.

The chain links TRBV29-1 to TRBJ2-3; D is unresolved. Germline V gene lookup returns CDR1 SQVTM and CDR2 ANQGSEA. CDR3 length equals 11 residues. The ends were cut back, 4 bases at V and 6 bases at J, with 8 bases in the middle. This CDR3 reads CSVARSDTQYF. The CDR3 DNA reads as TGCAGCGTTGCCCGTTCTGATACGCAGTATTTT.

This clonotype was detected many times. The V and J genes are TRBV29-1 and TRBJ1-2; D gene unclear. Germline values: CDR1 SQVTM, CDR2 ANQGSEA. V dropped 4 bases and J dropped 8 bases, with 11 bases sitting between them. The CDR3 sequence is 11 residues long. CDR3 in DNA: TGCAGCGTTGCCGAAAAACAGGGCTACACCTTC. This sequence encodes CSVAEKQGYTF.

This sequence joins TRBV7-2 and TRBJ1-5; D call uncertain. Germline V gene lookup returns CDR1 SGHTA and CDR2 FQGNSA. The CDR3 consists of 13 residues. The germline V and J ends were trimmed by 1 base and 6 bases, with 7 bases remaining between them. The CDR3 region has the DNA TGTGCCAGCAGCTTAGGTCTGGGTCAGCCCCAGCATTTT. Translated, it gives CASSLGLGQPQHF. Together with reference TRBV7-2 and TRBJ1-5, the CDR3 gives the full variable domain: GAGVSQSPSNKVTEKGKDVELRCDPISGHTALYWYRQSLGQGLEFLIYFQGNSAPDKSGLPSDRFSAERTGGSVSTLTIQRTQQEDSAVYLCASSLGLGQPQHFGDGTRLSIL.

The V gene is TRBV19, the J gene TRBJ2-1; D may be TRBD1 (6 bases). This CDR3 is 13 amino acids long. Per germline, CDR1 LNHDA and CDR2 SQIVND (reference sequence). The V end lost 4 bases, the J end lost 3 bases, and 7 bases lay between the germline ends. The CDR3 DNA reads TGTGCCAGTAGTAACAGGGACTACAATGAGCAGTTCTTC. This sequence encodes CASSNRDYNEQFF.

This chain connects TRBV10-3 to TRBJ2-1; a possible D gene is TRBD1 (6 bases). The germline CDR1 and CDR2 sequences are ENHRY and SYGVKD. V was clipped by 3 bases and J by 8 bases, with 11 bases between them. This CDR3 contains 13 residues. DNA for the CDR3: TGTGCCATCAGTGACGTGGGGGCGGATGAGCAGTTCTTC. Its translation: CAISDVGADEQFF.

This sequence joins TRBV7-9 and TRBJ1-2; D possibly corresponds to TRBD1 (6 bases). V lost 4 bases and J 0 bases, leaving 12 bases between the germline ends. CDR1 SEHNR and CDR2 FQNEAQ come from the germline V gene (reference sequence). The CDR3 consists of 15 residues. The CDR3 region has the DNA TGTGCCAGCAGCTCTAGACGGGGGCCTAACTATGGCTACACCTTC. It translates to CASSSRRGPNYGYTF. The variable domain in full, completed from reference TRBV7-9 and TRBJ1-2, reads DTGVSQNPRHKITKRGQNVTFRCDPISEHNRLYWYRQTLGQGPEFLTYFQNEAQLEKSRLLSDRFSAERPKGSFSTLEIQRTEQGDSAMYLCASSSRRGPNYGYTFGSGTRLTVV.

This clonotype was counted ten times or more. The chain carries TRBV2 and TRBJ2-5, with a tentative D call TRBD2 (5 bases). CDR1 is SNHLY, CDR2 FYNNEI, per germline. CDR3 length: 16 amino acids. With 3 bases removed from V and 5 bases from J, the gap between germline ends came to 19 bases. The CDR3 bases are TGTGCCAGCAGTGAGTGGGTTCTAGCCGGATCGGAGACCCAGTACTTC. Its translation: CASSEWVLAGSETQYF. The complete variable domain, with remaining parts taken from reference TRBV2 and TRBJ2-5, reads EPEVTQTPSHQVTQMGQEVILRCVPISNHLYFYWYRQILGQKVEFLVSFYNNEISEKSEIFDDQFSVERPDGSNFTLKIRSTKLEDSAMYFCASSEWVLAGSETQYFGPGTRLLVL.

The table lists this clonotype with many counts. The CDR3 protein is CASSQEDGSGQTYEQYF. CDR3 nucleotides: TGCGCCAGCAGCCAAGAAGATGGTTCGGGACAGACCTACGAGCAGTACTTC. The rearrangement links TRBV4-1 to TRBJ2-7; 7 bases align to TRBD1. The CDR3 spans 17 residues. Germline V gene lookup returns CDR1 MGHRA and CDR2 YSYEKL. The V gene end was trimmed by 0 bases and the J gene end by 2 bases; junction bases not matched to a gene: 10.

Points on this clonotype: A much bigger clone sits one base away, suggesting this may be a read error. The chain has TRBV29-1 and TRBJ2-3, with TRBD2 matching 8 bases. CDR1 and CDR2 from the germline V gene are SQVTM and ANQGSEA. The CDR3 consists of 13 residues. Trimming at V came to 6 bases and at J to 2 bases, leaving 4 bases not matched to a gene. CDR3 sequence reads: CSVGTRDTDTQYF. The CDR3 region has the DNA TGCAGCGTCGGGACTAGAGACACAGATACGCAGTATTTT.

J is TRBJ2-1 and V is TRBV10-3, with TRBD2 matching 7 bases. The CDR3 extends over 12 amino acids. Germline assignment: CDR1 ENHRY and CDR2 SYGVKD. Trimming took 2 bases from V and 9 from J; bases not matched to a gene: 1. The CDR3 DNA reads TGTGCCATCAGTGAGCAGCGGGGTGAGCAGTTCTTC. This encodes CAISEQRGEQFF.